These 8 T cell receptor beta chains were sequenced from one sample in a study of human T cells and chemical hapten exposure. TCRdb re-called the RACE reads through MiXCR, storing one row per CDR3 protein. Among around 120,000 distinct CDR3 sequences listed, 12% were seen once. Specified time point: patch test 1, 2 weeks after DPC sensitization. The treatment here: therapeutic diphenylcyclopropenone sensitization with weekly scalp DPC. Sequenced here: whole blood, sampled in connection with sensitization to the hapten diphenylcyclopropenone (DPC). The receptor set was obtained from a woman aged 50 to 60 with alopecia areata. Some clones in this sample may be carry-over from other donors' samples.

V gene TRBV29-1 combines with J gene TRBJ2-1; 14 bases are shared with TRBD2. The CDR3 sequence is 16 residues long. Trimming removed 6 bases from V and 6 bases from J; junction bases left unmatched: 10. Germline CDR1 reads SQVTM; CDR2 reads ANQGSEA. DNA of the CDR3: TGCAGCGTCGGACCCGGGACTAGCGGGAGAGTCAATGAGCAGTTCTTC. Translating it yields CSVGPGTSGRVNEQFF.

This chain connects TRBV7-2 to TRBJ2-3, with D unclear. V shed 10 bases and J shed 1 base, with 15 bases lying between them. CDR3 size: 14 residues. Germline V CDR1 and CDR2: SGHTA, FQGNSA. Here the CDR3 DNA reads TGTGCCAACAGTCCCCAGTCGGGCACAGATACGCAGTATTTT. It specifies CANSPQSGTDTQYF.

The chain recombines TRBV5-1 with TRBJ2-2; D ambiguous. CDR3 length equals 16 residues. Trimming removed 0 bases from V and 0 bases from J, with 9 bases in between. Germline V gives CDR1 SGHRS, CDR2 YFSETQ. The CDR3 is CASSLGPGSNTGELFF. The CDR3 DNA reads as TGCGCCAGCAGCTTGGGCCCCGGGTCGAACACCGGGGAGCTGTTTTTT.

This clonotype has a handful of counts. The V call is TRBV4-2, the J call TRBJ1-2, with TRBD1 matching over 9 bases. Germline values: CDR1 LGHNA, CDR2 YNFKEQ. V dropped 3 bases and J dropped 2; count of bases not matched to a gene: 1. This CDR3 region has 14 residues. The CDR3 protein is CASSHGQGNYGYTF. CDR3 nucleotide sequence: TGTGCCAGCAGCCACGGACAGGGGAACTATGGCTACACCTTC.

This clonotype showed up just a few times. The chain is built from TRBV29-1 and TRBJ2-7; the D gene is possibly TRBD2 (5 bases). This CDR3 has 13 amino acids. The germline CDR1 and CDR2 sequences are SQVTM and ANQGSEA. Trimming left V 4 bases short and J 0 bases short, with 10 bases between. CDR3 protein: CSVVLDRSYEQYF. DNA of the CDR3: TGCAGCGTTGTACTAGACCGCTCCTACGAGCAGTACTTC.

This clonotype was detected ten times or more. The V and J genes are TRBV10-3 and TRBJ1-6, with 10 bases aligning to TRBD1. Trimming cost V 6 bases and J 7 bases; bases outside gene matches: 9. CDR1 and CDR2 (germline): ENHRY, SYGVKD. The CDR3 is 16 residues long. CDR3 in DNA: TGTGCCATCAGAGACGGGACAGGGGTCGAGAATTCACCCCTCCACTTT. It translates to CAIRDGTGVENSPLHF.

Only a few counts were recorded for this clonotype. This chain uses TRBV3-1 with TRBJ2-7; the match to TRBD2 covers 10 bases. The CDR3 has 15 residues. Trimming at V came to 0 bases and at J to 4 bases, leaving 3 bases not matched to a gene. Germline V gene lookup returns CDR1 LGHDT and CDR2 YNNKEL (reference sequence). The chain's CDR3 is CASSQEPSGSYEQYF. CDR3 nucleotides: TGTGCCAGCAGCCAAGAACCTAGCGGGAGTTACGAGCAGTACTTC.

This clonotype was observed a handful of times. The CDR3 DNA follows: TGCAGCGTTGATCTCTGGGGGCGAGAATTCCATGGCTACACCTTC. This codes for CSVDLWGREFHGYTF. This chain joins TRBV29-1 and TRBJ1-2, with D maybe TRBD1 (6 bases). The CDR3 contains 15 residues. The V gene lost 3 bases and the J gene lost 6 bases, with 20 bases spanning the gap. CDR1 is SQVTM and CDR2 is ANQGSEA in the germline V gene.